This T cell receptor beta chain was captured in a study of T cell responses to AZD1222 COVID-19 vaccine. For the study at large: Analysis merged second doses at about 4 or about 12 weeks. The study, taken as a whole, reports: Spike regions recognized by vaccine-associated CD4 TCRs spanned the protein, led by 160-218 and 743-854. Spike-specific TCRs gained breadth and depth after people received two AZD1222 doses.

This CDR3 comprises 11 residues. Germline V gene lookup returns CDR1 MDHEN and CDR2 SYDVKM. V was clipped by 10 bases and J by 7 bases; unmatched bases: 4. In the case of this clone: The antigen remains undetermined.

Sequencing used immunoSEQ multiplex PCR; TCRdb keeps in-frame clones, though not all of them. The top ten clones hold more than 8.5% of a sample with about 150,000 clones, under 95% of them seen once. Sequenced material: peripheral blood, taken on day 0 of AZD1222 vaccination. The chain couples TRBV28 to TRBJ2-4, with 7 bases identical to TRBD2. The source is an adult in good health. The DNA for the CDR3 is TGTGCCACCCTCGGGGGGAACATTCAGTACTTC. The encoded protein is CATLGGNIQYF.